This TCR beta chain was sequenced during a study of T cell responses to AZD1222 COVID-19 vaccine. Study outcomes and limitations: Clonal diversity may have been underestimated in mostly white British donors. Researchers took repertoire samples only after the peak T cell response had come.

This CDR3 contains 13 residues. The V gene's germline CDR1 is GTSNPN and CDR2 SVGIG (reference sequence). The V gene lost 4 bases and the J gene lost 2 bases, with 9 bases spanning the gap. Concerning this clone itself: What it binds is unknown.

The table came from immunoSEQ multiplex PCR; TCRdb's copy has only in-frame clones and leaves some out. The sample shows 110,000 to 150,000 clones, 80% to 90% of them seen only once. The chain uses TRBV30 and TRBJ1-5; no definite D call. The receptor comes from an adult in good health. Sequencing used peripheral blood, obtained on day 0 of AZD1222 vaccination. The CDR3 region has the DNA TGTGCCTGGAAATCCTCGGGCAATCAGCCCCAGCATTTT. Amino acid sequence: CAWKSSGNQPQHF. Complete variable domain (other parts from reference TRBV30 and TRBJ1-5): SQTIHQWPATLVQPVGSPLSLECTVEGTSNPNLYWYRQAAGRGLQLLFYSVGIGQISSEVPQNLSASRPQDRQFILSSKKLLLSDSGFYLCAWKSSGNQPQHFGDGTRLSIL.